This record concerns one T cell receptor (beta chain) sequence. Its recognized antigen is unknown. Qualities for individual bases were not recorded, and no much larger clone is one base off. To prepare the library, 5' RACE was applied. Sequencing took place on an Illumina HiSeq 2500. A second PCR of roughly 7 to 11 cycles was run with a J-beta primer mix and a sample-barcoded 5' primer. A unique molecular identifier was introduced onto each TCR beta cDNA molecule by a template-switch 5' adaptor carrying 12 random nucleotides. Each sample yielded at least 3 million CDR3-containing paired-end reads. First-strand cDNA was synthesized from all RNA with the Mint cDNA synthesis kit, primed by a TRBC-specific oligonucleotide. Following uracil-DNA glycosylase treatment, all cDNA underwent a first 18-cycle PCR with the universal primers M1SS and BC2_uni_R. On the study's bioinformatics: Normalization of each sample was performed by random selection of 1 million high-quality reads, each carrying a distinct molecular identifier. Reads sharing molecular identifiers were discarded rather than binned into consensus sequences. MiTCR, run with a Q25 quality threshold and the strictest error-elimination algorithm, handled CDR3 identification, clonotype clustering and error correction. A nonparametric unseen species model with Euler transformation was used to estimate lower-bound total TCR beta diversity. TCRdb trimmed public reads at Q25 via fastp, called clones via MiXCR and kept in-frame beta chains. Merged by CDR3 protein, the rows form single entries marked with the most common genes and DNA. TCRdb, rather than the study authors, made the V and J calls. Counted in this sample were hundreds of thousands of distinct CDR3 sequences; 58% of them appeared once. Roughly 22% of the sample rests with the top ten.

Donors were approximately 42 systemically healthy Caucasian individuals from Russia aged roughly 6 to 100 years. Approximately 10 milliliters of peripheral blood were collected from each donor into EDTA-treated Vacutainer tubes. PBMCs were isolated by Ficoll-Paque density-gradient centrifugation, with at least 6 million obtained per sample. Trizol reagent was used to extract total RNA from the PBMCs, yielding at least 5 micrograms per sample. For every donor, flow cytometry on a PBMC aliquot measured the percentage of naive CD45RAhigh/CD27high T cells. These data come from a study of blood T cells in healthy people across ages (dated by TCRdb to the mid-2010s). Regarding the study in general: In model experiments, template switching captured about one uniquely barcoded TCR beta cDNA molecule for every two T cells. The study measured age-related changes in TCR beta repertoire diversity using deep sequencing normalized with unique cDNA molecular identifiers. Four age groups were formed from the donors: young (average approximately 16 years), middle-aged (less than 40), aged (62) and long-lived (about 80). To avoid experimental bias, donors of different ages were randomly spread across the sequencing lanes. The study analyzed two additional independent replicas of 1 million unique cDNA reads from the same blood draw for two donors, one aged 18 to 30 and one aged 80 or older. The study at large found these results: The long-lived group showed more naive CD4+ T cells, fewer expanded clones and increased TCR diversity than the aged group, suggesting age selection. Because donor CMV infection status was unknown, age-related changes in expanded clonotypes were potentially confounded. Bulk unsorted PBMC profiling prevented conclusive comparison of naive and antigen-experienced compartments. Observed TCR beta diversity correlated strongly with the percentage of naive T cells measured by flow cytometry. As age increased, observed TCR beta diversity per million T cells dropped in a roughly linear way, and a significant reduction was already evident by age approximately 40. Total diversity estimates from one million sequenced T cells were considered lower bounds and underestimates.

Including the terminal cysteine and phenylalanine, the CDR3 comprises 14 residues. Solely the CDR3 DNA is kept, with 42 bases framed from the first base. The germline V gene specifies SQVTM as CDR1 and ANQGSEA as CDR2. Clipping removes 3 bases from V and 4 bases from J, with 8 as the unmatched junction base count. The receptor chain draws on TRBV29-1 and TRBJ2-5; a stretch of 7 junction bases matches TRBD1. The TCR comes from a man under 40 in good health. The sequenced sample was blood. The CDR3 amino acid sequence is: CSVEWTGQRETQYF. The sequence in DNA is TGCAGCGTTGAGTGGACAGGCCAGCGAGAGACCCAGTACTTC.